The 26 T cell receptor beta chains listed next were all sequenced from one sample in a study of blood T cells in healthy people across ages. The second PCR ran roughly 6 to 11 cycles with a sample-barcoded 5' primer and J-beta primers. TCRdb redid the calling of the 5' RACE reads with MiXCR, one entry per CDR3 protein. The sample includes around 900,000 distinct CDR3 sequences, about 30% of them seen just once. The sample taken for sequencing was blood. The receptors were gathered from a woman of 80 years or more in good health.

V is TRBV9 and J is TRBJ1-5; D unclear. Germline V gene lookup returns CDR1 SGDLS and CDR2 YYNGEE. This CDR3 has 15 amino acids. Between the trimmed V and J ends, which lost 0 bases and 4 bases, there was a span of 11 bases. The CDR3 nucleotides are TGTGCCAGCAGCGTAGACCCCGGCGGGAATCAGCCCCAGCATTTT. Amino acid sequence: CASSVDPGGNQPQHF.

On this clonotype: With a much larger clone just one base away, this may be a read error. V usage is TRBV12-3 or TRBV12-4 and J usage is TRBJ1-2, with 8 bases identical to TRBD1. CDR3 size: 13 residues. The CDR3 DNA sequence: TGTGCCAGCAGTATCCAGGGGGCTGTTGGCTGCACCTTC. Amino acid sequence: CASSIQGAVGCTF.

This clonotype was seen at least ten times. The chain employs TRBV5-6 and TRBJ1-5; 9 bases are a match to TRBD1. CDR3 size: 15 residues. Germline V CDR1 and CDR2: SGHDT, YYEEEE. J gave up 6 bases and V 3 bases, and 7 bases lay outside the gene matches. CDR3 nucleotide sequence: TGTGCCAGCAGCTCCGGACAGGGGACCTTTCAGCCCCAGCATTTT. Protein: CASSSGQGTFQPQHF.

The CDR3: CASSEVGLAGGFF. CDR3 DNA: TGCGCCAGCAGTGAAGTCGGCCTAGCGGGAGGCTTCTTC. The V and J genes are TRBV10-2 and TRBJ2-1, with 11 bases fitting TRBD2. The CDR3 runs to 13 residues. J was trimmed by 16 bases and V by 3 bases; bases with no gene match: 8. Germline loops: CDR1 WSHSY, CDR2 SAAADI.

The chain combines TRBV4-2 with TRBJ2-2; 7 nucleotides match TRBD1. Unmatched junction bases numbered 4, after V lost 0 bases and J lost 0 bases. The germline gives CDR1 LGHNA, CDR2 YNFKEQ. CDR3 length: 17 residues. The CDR3: CASSQDRGTANTGELFF. The CDR3 region has the DNA TGTGCCAGCAGCCAAGACCGAGGGACAGCGAACACCGGGGAGCTGTTTTTT.

This clonotype came up many times. The chain employs TRBV29-1 and TRBJ2-1, with 9 bases identical to TRBD1. Germline CDR1 reads SQVTM; CDR2 reads ANQGSEA. The CDR3 length is 13 residues. V lost 5 bases to trimming and J lost 4 bases; unmatched junction nucleotides: 3. The DNA for the CDR3 is TGCAGCGTTCGACAGGGGGGGTACAATGAGCAGTTCTTC. It codes for CSVRQGGYNEQFF.

This clonotype was detected many times. A much larger clone lies one base from this, so it may be a read error. The chain combines TRBV7-2 with TRBJ2-5; tentatively, D is TRBD1 (5 bases). The CDR3 covers 12 residues. Per the germline V gene, CDR1 is SGHTA and CDR2 is FQGNSA. Trimming removed 4 bases from V and 4 bases from J, with 7 bases in between. The CDR3 sequence is CASSWTRETQYF. The CDR3 DNA reads TGTGCCAGCAGCTGGACACGAGAGACCCAGTACTTC.

In its sample, this clonotype was seen a few times. V is TRBV2 and J is TRBJ2-3; TRBD1 agrees at 7 bases. Germline CDR1 SNHLY, CDR2 FYNNEI. V shed 4 bases and J 4 bases; nucleotides not matched to a gene: 8. CDR3 length: 15 amino acids. The CDR3 nucleotides read TGTGCCAGCAGTGGGCAGGGGGACCGCGCAGATACGCAGTATTTT. This translates into CASSGQGDRADTQYF.

The chain has TRBV10-2 and TRBJ2-7; TRBD1 aligns across 7 bases. The CDR3 has 16 amino acids. Unmatched junction bases numbered 17, after V lost 5 bases and J lost 7 bases. Germline assignment: CDR1 WSHSY and CDR2 SAAADI. The CDR3 is CASSFARGSSYNEQYF. The CDR3 region has the DNA TGCGCCAGCAGTTTCGCCAGGGGGAGCTCCTACAATGAGCAGTACTTC.

This clonotype came up a few times. The gene calls are TRBV27 and TRBJ2-1; D gene uncertain. The germline V gene has CDR1 MNHEY and CDR2 SMNVEV (reference sequence). The ends were cut back, 5 bases at V and 6 bases at J, with 11 bases in the middle. The CDR3 is 13 residues long. CDR3 amino acids: CASSPAVVNEQFF. The DNA for the CDR3 is TGTGCCAGCAGTCCTGCGGTAGTCAATGAGCAGTTCTTC.

Worth noting for this clonotype: Just one base apart from a much larger clone, this may be a read error. J is TRBJ2-1 and V is TRBV11-2; maybe TRBD2 (6 bases). Germline loops: CDR1 SGHAT, CDR2 FQNNGV. CDR3 length: 14 residues. CDR3 region: CANSSGLNYNEQFF. The CDR3 bases are TGTGCCAACAGCTCGGGACTTAACTACAATGAGCAGTTCTTC.

The gene calls are TRBV7-9 and TRBJ2-7; D is possibly TRBD2 (5 bases). Deletions cut 2 bases from V and 2 bases from J, with 13 bases between. Germline CDR1 and CDR2: SEHNR and FQNEAQ (reference sequence). The CDR3 runs to 15 residues. DNA of the CDR3: TGTGCCAGCAGCTTAAGTAGCTTAGCGCCCTACGAGCAGTACTTC. This sequence encodes CASSLSSLAPYEQYF.

This clonotype came up a few times. V usage is TRBV7-9 and J usage is TRBJ2-1; 10 positions agree with TRBD2. The better agreement between TRBJ2-7 and the DNA end casts doubt on the J call. The CDR3 is made up of 15 amino acids. The germline V gene encodes CDR1 SEHNR and CDR2 FQNEAQ (reference sequence). Written as DNA, the CDR3 is TGTGCCAGCAGCTGGAGCGGGGGGGGCTACAATGAGCAGTACTTC. This codes for CASSWSGGGYNEQYF.

The J gene is TRBJ1-5, the V gene TRBV12-3 or TRBV12-4; TRBD1 is a possible D gene (5 bases). The V end lost 3 bases, the J end lost 4 bases, and 10 bases lay between the germline ends. The CDR3 extends over 14 amino acids. The CDR3 region has the DNA TGTGCCAGCAGTTTTAGACAGCCGAATCAGCCCCAGCATTTT. Translated, it gives CASSFRQPNQPQHF.

In this sample, this clonotype turned up a few times. Being one base from a much bigger clone, this may be a read error. This chain links TRBV7-8 with TRBJ2-1; 7 positions match TRBD2. The CDR3 totals 15 residues. V trimming: 5 bases; J trimming: 1 base; junction bases outside the gene matches: 5. Germline loops: CDR1 SGHVS, CDR2 FQNEAQ. In nucleotides, the CDR3 is TGTGCCAGCAGCATGCGGGGGAGGTCCTACAATGAGCAGTTCTTC. It codes for CASSMRGRSYNEQFF.

This clonotype was found many times. V and J are TRBV6-6 and TRBJ2-5, with 14 bases matching TRBD2. The CDR3 contains 17 residues. Germline loops: CDR1 MNHNY, CDR2 SVGAGI (reference sequence). Unmatched junction bases numbered 5, after V lost 2 bases and J lost 3 bases. The chain's CDR3 is CASSYTKTSGGEETQYF. DNA of the CDR3: TGTGCCAGCAGTTACACAAAGACTAGCGGGGGGGAAGAGACCCAGTACTTC.

CDR3 loop: CASNNPMGRGNSPLHF. CDR3 coding DNA: TGTGCCAGCAATAATCCGATGGGACGGGGTAATTCACCCCTCCACTTT. The rearrangement uses TRBV6-6 and TRBJ1-6, with a possible D match to TRBD1 (5 bases). CDR1 MNHNY and CDR2 SVGAGI come from the germline V gene (reference sequence). V was cut by 7 bases and J by 6 bases, with 19 bases left in between. The CDR3 spans 16 residues.

In its sample, this clonotype was seen a few times. The chain carries TRBV7-2 and TRBJ2-2, with 12 bases that match TRBD2. The CDR3 spans 17 residues. V lost 5 bases and J lost 1; bases outside the gene matches: 5. Per germline, CDR1 SGHTA and CDR2 FQGNSA. In DNA, the CDR3 is TGTGCCAGCAGCCCGCGACTAGCGGGGGTGAACACCGGGGAGCTGTTTTTT. It encodes CASSPRLAGVNTGELFF.

This clonotype was detected only a few times. The CDR3 loop is CASSETGHLEKLFF. The CDR3 DNA is TGCGCCAGCAGCGAGACAGGGCATCTTGAAAAACTGTTTTTT. This chain uses TRBV5-1 with TRBJ1-4; 7 bases are shared with TRBD1. With 4 bases clipped from V and 7 bases from J, the junction kept 7 bases outside the gene matches. The length of the CDR3 is 14 residues. Germline CDR1 is SGHRS and CDR2 is YFSETQ.

The chain joins TRBV14 to TRBJ1-6; the match to TRBD1 covers 8 bases. This CDR3 spans 15 amino acids. V was clipped by 1 base and J by 8 bases; unmatched bases: 4. The germline gives CDR1 SGHDN, CDR2 FVKESK. This CDR3 reads CASSQGTGSHSPLHF. In nucleotides, the CDR3 is TGTGCCAGCAGCCAAGGGACAGGGTCCCATTCACCCCTCCACTTT.

This clonotype was observed many times. This chain joins TRBV11-3 and TRBJ2-1, with 11 bases identical to TRBD2. With V trimmed by 0 bases and J by 7 bases, 5 bases remained unmatched. Germline CDR1 is SGHNT and CDR2 is YENEEA. This CDR3 is 16 amino acids long. The CDR3 DNA sequence: TGTGCCAGCAGCTTAGATAGCGGGGGGGGTAAAAATGAGCAGTTCTTC. This codes for CASSLDSGGGKNEQFF.

This clonotype was observed a few times. A much larger clone differs from this one at a single base, so this may be a read error. V is TRBV6-5 and J is TRBJ2-5; a weak D match, TRBD2 (5 bases). Germline values: CDR1 MNHEY, CDR2 SVGAGI. Trimming took off 0 bases at V and 11 bases at J, with 16 bases between the two ends. The CDR3 has 14 residues. The CDR3 loop reads CASSYSQRAYEQYF. The CDR3, as DNA: TGTGCCAGCAGTTACTCGCAGAGGGCGTATGAGCAGTACTTC.

This clonotype was counted a few times. The chain carries TRBV7-8 and TRBJ1-5, with D possibly TRBD1 on 5 matching bases. V lost 3 bases, J lost 3 bases, and 12 bases lay in between. The CDR3 is 15 amino acids. Germline V gene lookup returns CDR1 SGHVS and CDR2 FQNEAQ. Written as DNA, the CDR3 is TGTGCCAGCAGCTTTTACAGCGGACACAATCAGCCCCAGCATTTT. This encodes CASSFYSGHNQPQHF. The full variable domain, in which reference TRBV7-8 and TRBJ1-5 provide the parts outside the CDR3, is GAGVSQSPRYKVAKRGQDVALRCDPISGHVSLFWYQQALGQGPEFLTYFQNEAQLDKSGLPSDRFFAERPEGSVSTLKIQRTQQEDSAVYLCASSFYSGHNQPQHFGDGTRLSIL.

The chain has TRBV20-1 and TRBJ2-1; TRBD1 matches 10 bases. Germline trimming cut 0 bases from V and 8 bases from J; bases unmatched to any gene: 10. Germline V CDR1 and CDR2: DFQATT, SNEGSKA (reference sequence). The CDR3 runs to 16 residues. For the CDR3, the DNA is TGCAGTGCTAGAGATAGGGACAGGGGAAATTTTGATGAGCAGTTCTTC. Amino acid sequence: CSARDRDRGNFDEQFF.

The V gene is TRBV10-1, the J gene TRBJ1-6, with D possibly matching TRBD1 (5 bases). Trimming left V 5 bases short and J 3 bases short, with 8 bases between. Germline-derived CDR1 and CDR2 are WNHNN and SYGVQD (reference sequence). The CDR3 extends over 14 amino acids. For the CDR3, the DNA is TGCGCCAGCAGTAATGGGGGCTATAATTCACCCCTCCACTTT. This encodes CASSNGGYNSPLHF.

The chain links TRBV4-3 to TRBJ2-1, with 7 bases fitting TRBD2. The V gene end was trimmed by 1 base and the J gene end by 2 bases; junction bases not matched to a gene: 8. CDR3 size: 17 residues. Per the germline V gene, CDR1 is LGHNA and CDR2 is YSLEER. Here the CDR3 reads CASSQGAPGGPYNEQFF. The CDR3 region has the DNA TGCGCCAGCAGCCAAGGGGCACCGGGAGGTCCCTACAATGAGCAGTTCTTC.